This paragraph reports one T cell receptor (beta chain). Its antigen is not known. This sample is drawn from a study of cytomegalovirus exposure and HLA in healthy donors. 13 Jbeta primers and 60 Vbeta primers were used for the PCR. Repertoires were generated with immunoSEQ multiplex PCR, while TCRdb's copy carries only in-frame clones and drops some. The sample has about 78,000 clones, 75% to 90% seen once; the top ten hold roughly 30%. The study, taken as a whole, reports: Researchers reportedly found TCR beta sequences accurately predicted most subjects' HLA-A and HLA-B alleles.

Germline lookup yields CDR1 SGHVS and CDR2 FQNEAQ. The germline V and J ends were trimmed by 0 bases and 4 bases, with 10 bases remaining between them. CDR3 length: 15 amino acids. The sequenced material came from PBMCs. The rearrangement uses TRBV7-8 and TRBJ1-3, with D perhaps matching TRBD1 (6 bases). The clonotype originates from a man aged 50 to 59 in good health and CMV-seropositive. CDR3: CASSLAAGVGNTIYF. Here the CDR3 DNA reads TGTGCCAGCAGCTTAGCTGCAGGGGTCGGAAACACCATATATTTT.